The rows below give T cell receptor beta chains drawn from one sample of a study of regulatory T cells in long-lasting Graves disease. Each CDR3 protein is one row after TCRdb ran MiXCR on the multiplex PCR reads. The sample records under 800,000 distinct CDR3 sequences, about 16% being singletons. The sample also formed part of further work on T cells in Graves' hyperthyroidism and ophthalmopathy.

The sequenced sample was peripheral blood mononuclear cells (PBMCs), obtained at new diagnosis, from a patient treated with antithyroid drugs. These receptor sequences come from a woman younger than 45 with Graves disease. Each CDR3 is given with its conserved first and last residue. Fields, in order: V gene, CDR3 length, CDR3 protein.

V gene: TRBV12-5; CDR3 length: 15; CDR3 protein: CASGFRTGYGNTIYF
V gene: TRBV28; CDR3 length: 12; CDR3 protein: CATGRPYNEQFF
V gene: TRBV20-1; CDR3 length: 13; CDR3 protein: CSGTPTNTGELFF
V gene: TRBV6-1; CDR3 length: 17; CDR3 protein: CASSRTSGSGKTGELFF
V gene: TRBV28; CDR3 length: 13; CDR3 protein: CASTLPGGLGAFF
V gene: TRBV5-1; CDR3 length: 16; CDR3 protein: CASSLVAGAMGIEAFF
V gene: TRBV19; CDR3 length: 18; CDR3 protein: CASSPTSRGRGVNTEAFF
V gene: TRBV28; CDR3 length: 12; CDR3 protein: CASSLKGWEQYF
V gene: TRBV6-1; CDR3 length: 16; CDR3 protein: CASSQTGAPLRYGYTF
V gene: TRBV6-1; CDR3 length: 15; CDR3 protein: CASRRGLNSNQPQHF
V gene: TRBV9; CDR3 length: 15; CDR3 protein: CASSVAGASYNEQFF
V gene: TRBV7-3; CDR3 length: 13; CDR3 protein: CASRNGPGGEQYF
V gene: TRBV19; CDR3 length: 15; CDR3 protein: CASRDRGIVSEKLFF
V gene: TRBV19; CDR3 length: 14; CDR3 protein: CASSMYQGTNEQFF
V gene: TRBV7-8; CDR3 length: 17; CDR3 protein: CASSPRAGGPMNTEAFF
V gene: TRBV2; CDR3 length: 13; CDR3 protein: CASRKTPEHTQYF
V gene: TRBV7-3; CDR3 length: 15; CDR3 protein: CASSFRAEQGDTQYF
V gene: TRBV30; CDR3 length: 13; CDR3 protein: CAWSPESNTEAFF
V gene: TRBV29-1; CDR3 length: 15; CDR3 protein: CSVRELGDRGEKLFF
V gene: TRBV7-9; CDR3 length: 16; CDR3 protein: CASSPPGREGVYTQYF
V gene: TRBV19; CDR3 length: 17; CDR3 protein: CASRGTGAGEYQETQYF
V gene: TRBV30; CDR3 length: 14; CDR3 protein: CAWNPGLAGGEQFF
V gene: TRBV27; CDR3 length: 17; CDR3 protein: CASSKPGLAGGYNEQFF
V gene: TRBV6-1; CDR3 length: 15; CDR3 protein: CASSRGDVHSGEQFF
V gene: TRBV6-1; CDR3 length: 15; CDR3 protein: CASTLAGRFWYEQYF
V gene: TRBV5-1; CDR3 length: 14; CDR3 protein: CASSPRRMNTEAFF
V gene: TRBV20-1; CDR3 length: 14; CDR3 protein: CSAKGGGISYEQYF
V gene: TRBV11-2; CDR3 length: 19; CDR3 protein: CASSLAQPNERTAAYEQYF
V gene: TRBV29-1; CDR3 length: 12; CDR3 protein: CSAGDSNQPQHF
V gene: TRBV20-1; CDR3 length: 16; CDR3 protein: CSANPDSSGSINEQFF
V gene: TRBV28; CDR3 length: 15; CDR3 protein: CASTQGAGKDQPQHF
V gene: TRBV12-3/TRBV12-4; CDR3 length: 15; CDR3 protein: CASSLRGLGTDTQYF
V gene: TRBV20-1; CDR3 length: 15; CDR3 protein: CSAIAGTGNNQPQHF
V gene: TRBV24-1; CDR3 length: 15; CDR3 protein: CATSEASTGLAGLYF
V gene: TRBV5-1; CDR3 length: 15; CDR3 protein: CASSVGSGPRAEAFF
V gene: TRBV4-1; CDR3 length: 16; CDR3 protein: CASSQVTSGDQETQYF
V gene: TRBV28; CDR3 length: 13; CDR3 protein: CASSFFENYGYTF
V gene: TRBV7-8; CDR3 length: 15; CDR3 protein: CTSSPSRVSNYGYTF
V gene: TRBV12-3/TRBV12-4; CDR3 length: 14; CDR3 protein: CASSLSQGYYGYTF
V gene: TRBV2; CDR3 length: 15; CDR3 protein: CASSEQGLANNEQFF
V gene: TRBV6-1; CDR3 length: 12; CDR3 protein: CASRTRTSTQYF
V gene: TRBV30; CDR3 length: 15; CDR3 protein: CAWSVFATSLGEQFF
V gene: TRBV19; CDR3 length: 14; CDR3 protein: CASSIDLEARPQHF
V gene: TRBV11-2; CDR3 length: 17; CDR3 protein: CASSLILAELSTDTQYF
V gene: TRBV20-1; CDR3 length: 13; CDR3 protein: CSAPGEGNQPQHF
V gene: TRBV27; CDR3 length: 14; CDR3 protein: CASSLNPYNSPLHF
V gene: TRBV7-2; CDR3 length: 16; CDR3 protein: CASSPGGLAGTDTQYF
V gene: TRBV20-1; CDR3 length: 13; CDR3 protein: CSASEGLLYGYTF
V gene: TRBV3-1; CDR3 length: 13; CDR3 protein: CAGSQVEKTEAFF
V gene: TRBV15; CDR3 length: 16; CDR3 protein: CATSRNRDNSYNEQFF
V gene: TRBV7-9; CDR3 length: 15; CDR3 protein: CASSSPREHTGELFF
V gene: TRBV28; CDR3 length: 16; CDR3 protein: CASSLELEAGVREQFF
V gene: TRBV20-1; CDR3 length: 20; CDR3 protein: CSASRVGTSGSKFSYNEQFF